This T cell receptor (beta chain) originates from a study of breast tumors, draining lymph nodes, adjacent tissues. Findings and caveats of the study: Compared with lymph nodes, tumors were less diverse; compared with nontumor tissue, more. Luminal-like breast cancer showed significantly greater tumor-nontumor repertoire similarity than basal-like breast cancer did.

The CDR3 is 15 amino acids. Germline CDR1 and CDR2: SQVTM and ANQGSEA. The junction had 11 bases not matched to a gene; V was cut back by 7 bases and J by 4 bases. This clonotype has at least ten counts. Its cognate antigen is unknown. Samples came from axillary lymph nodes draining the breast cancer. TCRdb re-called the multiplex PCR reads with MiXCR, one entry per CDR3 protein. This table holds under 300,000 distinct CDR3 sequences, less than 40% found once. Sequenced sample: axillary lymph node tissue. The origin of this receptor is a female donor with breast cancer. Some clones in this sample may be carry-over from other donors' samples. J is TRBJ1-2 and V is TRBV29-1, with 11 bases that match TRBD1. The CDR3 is CSADPGQGGGYGYTF. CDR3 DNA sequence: TGCAGCGCTGACCCGGGACAGGGGGGGGGCTATGGCTACACCTTC.